These 26 T cell receptor beta chains were sequenced from one sample in a study of blood T cell repertoires in COVID-19. Clones were sequenced by immunoSEQ multiplex PCR, and TCRdb holds only the in-frame ones, with some missing. The sample lists 45,000 or so clones; more than 65% were seen once. The sequencing sample was made of peripheral blood. All receptors come from a human donor in a cohort sampled during active COVID-19.

The V call is TRBV7-9, the J call TRBJ2-3, with TRBD2 identical over 9 bases. This CDR3 is built from 12 residues. Germline values: CDR1 SEHNR, CDR2 FQNEAQ (reference sequence). V shed 5 bases and J 10 bases; nucleotides not matched to a gene: 4. The CDR3 DNA sequence: TGTGCCAGCAGCCTTAGCGGGAGTGCGCAGTATTTT. It yields the protein CASSLSGSAQYF.

This clone was counted between two and nine times. The chain employs TRBV7-2 and TRBJ2-3; TRBD2 aligns across 12 bases. The CDR3 extends over 18 amino acids. Germline assignment: CDR1 SGHTA and CDR2 FQGNSA. The J segment lost 0 bases and the V segment lost 5 bases, leaving 9 bases of the junction unmatched. The DNA of the CDR3 is TGTGCCAGCAGCCTATTACTAGCGGGGGGTTCTAGCACAGATACGCAGTATTTT. It codes for CASSLLLAGGSSTDTQYF.

The gene calls are TRBV11-1 and TRBJ2-1; a weak D match, TRBD2 (6 bases). Germline V gene sequence: CDR1 SGHAT, CDR2 FQDESV (reference sequence). The CDR3 length is 14 residues. V lost 4 bases and J 9 bases, leaving 16 bases between the germline ends. CDR3 coding DNA: TGTGCCAGCAGCTCGCCGACTAGTCTGAGTGAGCAGTTCTTC. Amino acid sequence: CASSSPTSLSEQFF.

The chain uses TRBV19 and TRBJ2-3, with TRBD1 as a possible D gene (6 bases). V shed 5 bases and J shed 0 bases, with 15 bases lying between them. Germline CDR1 is LNHDA and CDR2 is SQIVND (reference sequence). The CDR3 extends over 16 amino acids. The CDR3 bases are TGTGCCAGTAGTCCTCGGACAGATGGGAGCACAGATACGCAGTATTTT. Translating gives CASSPRTDGSTDTQYF.

The genes are TRBV3-1 (or the pseudogene TRBV3-2) and TRBJ1-3; possibly TRBD1 for D (6 bases). Germline CDR1 reads LGHDT; CDR2 reads YNNKEL (reference sequence). The V end was cut by 2 bases, the J end by 8 bases, with 10 bases between. CDR3 length: 13 amino acids. The CDR3 region is CASSQTGRDTIYF. CDR3 sequence (DNA): TGTGCCAGCAGCCAAACAGGGCGAGACACCATATATTTT.

The J gene is TRBJ2-2, the V gene TRBV13; TRBD2 aligns across 9 bases. V gave up 0 bases and J gave up 2 bases; unmatched junction bases: 4. This CDR3 spans 17 amino acids. CDR1 and CDR2 from the germline V gene are PRHDT and FYEKMQ (reference sequence). The CDR3 spells CASSLGVLAGNTGELFF. The CDR3 coding sequence is TGTGCCAGCAGCTTAGGTGTTCTAGCGGGAAACACCGGGGAGCTGTTTTTT.

The chain is built from TRBV5-1 and TRBJ1-5, with 7 bases fitting TRBD1. CDR1 is SGHRS and CDR2 is YFSETQ in the germline V gene. J gave up 4 bases and V 0 bases, and 1 base lay outside the gene matches. This CDR3 is 14 amino acids long. The CDR3 DNA reads as TGCGCCAGCAGCTTGGGGACAGGAAATCAGCCCCAGCATTTT. Encoded protein: CASSLGTGNQPQHF. The entire variable domain, with the rest obtained from reference TRBV5-1 and TRBJ1-5, is as follows: KAGVTQTPRYLIKTRGQQVTLSCSPISGHRSVSWYQQTPGQGLQFLFEYFSETQRNKGNFPGRFSGRQFSNSRSEMNVSTLELGDSALYLCASSLGTGNQPQHFGDGTRLSIL.

This clone was seen only once. The chain is built from TRBV5-6 and TRBJ2-7; 7 bases align to TRBD1. V dropped 1 base and J dropped 4; count of bases not matched to a gene: 5. CDR1 is SGHDT and CDR2 is YYEEEE in the germline V gene. The CDR3 spans 14 residues. CDR3: CASSLPGGGYEQYF. CDR3 sequence (DNA): TGTGCCAGCAGCTTGCCAGGGGGTGGGTACGAGCAGTACTTC.

The genes are TRBV28 and TRBJ2-1; D ambiguous. In germline, CDR1 is MDHEN, CDR2 SYDVKM. V was cut by 6 bases and J by 4 bases, with 10 bases left in between. This CDR3 spans 13 amino acids. CDR3 sequence reads: CASRSTDYNEQFF. The CDR3 nucleotides read TGTGCCAGCAGGTCAACAGATTACAATGAGCAGTTCTTC.

V gene TRBV5-1 combines with J gene TRBJ2-3; the match to TRBD1 covers 7 bases. There are 15 residues in the CDR3. Germline V lookup: CDR1 SGHRS, CDR2 YFSETQ. V was pared by 2 bases and J by 0 bases, with 3 bases of the junction left unmatched. The CDR3 region is CASSLQGFSTDTQYF. CDR3 in DNA: TGCGCCAGCAGCTTACAGGGGTTTAGCACAGATACGCAGTATTTT.

This clone was seen a few times. This chain links TRBV12-3 or TRBV12-4 with TRBJ2-1; D is undetermined. The CDR3 covers 13 residues. V lost 5 bases and J lost 7, with 12 bases in between. The CDR3 reads CASSLMTRNEQFF. CDR3 sequence (DNA): TGTGCCAGCAGTCTAATGACAAGGAATGAGCAGTTCTTC.

V gene TRBV6-5 combines with J gene TRBJ2-1; TRBD2 matches 9 bases. CDR3 length equals 15 residues. Trimming took 5 bases from V and 4 from J; bases not matched to a gene: 6. The germline CDR1 and CDR2 sequences are MNHEY and SVGAGI. The CDR3 protein is CASSLTSGRYNEQFF. CDR3 bases: TGTGCCAGCAGTCTGACTAGCGGAAGATACAATGAGCAGTTCTTC.

The chain uses TRBV7-2 and TRBJ1-2, with D tentatively TRBD1 (5 bases). CDR1 and CDR2 from the germline V gene are SGHTA and FQGNSA. This CDR3 is 14 amino acids long. Trimming took 5 bases from V and 4 from J, leaving 14 bases between them. CDR3 amino acids: CASSLEGRIYGYTF. DNA for the CDR3: TGTGCCAGCAGCCTAGAGGGGCGAATCTATGGCTACACCTTC.

The chain employs TRBV7-9 and TRBJ2-3, with D possibly being TRBD1 (5 bases). From germline, CDR1 is SEHNR and CDR2 FQNEAQ (reference sequence). The CDR3 extends over 16 amino acids. V was pared by 3 bases and J by 2 bases, with 15 bases between. CDR3 residues: CASSFKGHTHTDTQYF. CDR3 in DNA: TGTGCCAGCAGCTTTAAGGGGCACACACACACAGATACGCAGTATTTT.

This chain connects TRBV5-1 to TRBJ2-1; the match to TRBD2 covers 7 bases. The CDR3 is 14 residues long. Germline lookup yields CDR1 SGHRS and CDR2 YFSETQ. After removal of 4 bases from V and 4 bases from J, the junction contained 5 bases not matched to a gene. The DNA for the CDR3 is TGCGCCAGCAGCCCTGGGACTATGTACAATGAGCAGTTCTTC. The encoded protein is CASSPGTMYNEQFF.

V is TRBV6-6 and J is TRBJ1-5, with 8 bases that match TRBD1. CDR3 length equals 15 residues. V dropped 1 base and J dropped 6; count of bases not matched to a gene: 5. Germline CDR1 MNHNY, CDR2 SVGAGI (reference sequence). CDR3 residues: CASSYLQGGRQPQHF. CDR3 DNA sequence: TGTGCCAGCAGTTACTTACAGGGGGGCCGTCAGCCCCAGCATTTT.

This clone was detected only a few times. The V and J genes are TRBV10-1 and TRBJ2-7, with D possibly matching TRBD1 (6 bases). Germline values: CDR1 WNHNN, CDR2 SYGVQD (reference sequence). The CDR3 totals 13 residues. Trimming took 5 bases from V and 2 from J, leaving 10 bases between them. The CDR3: CASSRAGAYEQYF. The CDR3 nucleotides are TGCGCCAGCAGTCGGGCAGGGGCCTACGAGCAGTACTTC.

This sequence joins TRBV5-8 and TRBJ2-7, with TRBD1 matching 9 bases. The CDR3 totals 16 residues. The germline V gene encodes CDR1 SGHTS and CDR2 YDEGEE. The trim removed 2 bases at V and 2 bases at J, leaving 8 bases unmatched. The CDR3 nucleotides read TGTGCCAGCAGCTTCGCACAGGGGGCCCACACCTACGAGCAGTACTTC. Amino acid sequence: CASSFAQGAHTYEQYF.

This clone is labeled medium-sized (0.01 to 0.1%). CDR3 protein: CASSLDGTEYTF. In DNA form, the CDR3 reads TGTGCCAGCAGCTTAGACGGGACAGAGTACACCTTC. The chain employs TRBV11-2 and TRBJ1-2; the match to TRBD1 covers 7 bases. Trimming cost V 0 bases and J 11 bases; bases outside gene matches: 3. This CDR3 comprises 12 residues. Germline V gene data show CDR1 as SGHAT and CDR2 as FQNNGV.

The rearrangement joins TRBV11-3 to TRBJ2-3; unclear D gene. Germline V gene data show CDR1 as SGHNT and CDR2 as YENEEA. V shed 3 bases and J shed 3 bases, with 7 bases lying between them. CDR3 length equals 13 residues. CDR3 sequence: CASSLTGTDTQYF. CDR3 in DNA: TGTGCCAGCAGCTTGACGGGTACAGATACGCAGTATTTT.

J is TRBJ1-2 and V is TRBV28, with 8 positions matching TRBD1. This CDR3 comprises 17 residues. After removal of 5 bases from V and 3 bases from J, the junction contained 14 bases not matched to a gene. CDR1 and CDR2 from the germline V gene are MDHEN and SYDVKM. CDR3 residues: CASSGGGTGKFHYGYTF. CDR3 nucleotides: TGTGCCAGCAGTGGGGGGGGGACAGGCAAATTCCACTATGGCTACACCTTC.

V is TRBV19 and J is TRBJ2-5, with 12 bases that match TRBD2. The V and J ends lost 5 bases and 4 bases, in that order; junction bases with no gene match: 2. Germline values: CDR1 LNHDA, CDR2 SQIVND (reference sequence). The CDR3 runs to 14 residues. The CDR3 loop reads CASSELAGGETQYF. The CDR3 DNA follows: TGTGCCAGTAGTGAACTAGCGGGAGGAGAGACCCAGTACTTC. The complete variable domain, with remaining parts taken from reference TRBV19 and TRBJ2-5, reads DGGITQSPKYLFRKEGQNVTLSCEQNLNHDAMYWYRQDPGQGLRLIYYSQIVNDFQKGDIAEGYSVSREKKESFPLTVTSAQKNPTAFYLCASSELAGGETQYFGPGTRLLVL.

The V and J genes are TRBV7-9 and TRBJ1-1, with 7 nucleotides matching TRBD1. The CDR3 has 12 amino acids. CDR1 SEHNR and CDR2 FQNEAQ come from the germline V gene (reference sequence). Trimming at V came to 1 base and at J to 11 bases, leaving 4 bases not matched to a gene. CDR3 protein: CASSLEDRVAFF. The CDR3 DNA reads as TGTGCCAGCAGCTTAGAAGACAGGGTCGCTTTCTTT.

This clone was detected only a few times. The gene calls are TRBV11-2 and TRBJ2-2; TRBD1 is a possible D gene (6 bases). V lost 9 bases and J 0 bases, leaving 11 bases between the germline ends. The CDR3 length is 14 residues. Germline CDR1 SGHAT, CDR2 FQNNGV. This CDR3 is CARTTGSNTGELFF. The CDR3 nucleotides are TGTGCCAGAACGACAGGATCGAACACCGGGGAGCTGTTTTTT.

This rearrangement joins TRBV30 to TRBJ2-1, with D possibly being TRBD2 (7 bases). V was shortened by 8 bases and J by 0 bases, with 14 bases between the two germline ends. Germline lookup yields CDR1 GTSNPN and CDR2 SVGIG (reference sequence). This CDR3 contains 14 residues. CDR3 region: CAGQSGVSYNEQFF. The DNA for the CDR3 is TGTGCCGGACAGAGCGGGGTCTCCTACAATGAGCAGTTCTTC.

This clone was found a few times. The chain has TRBV4-2 and TRBJ2-3, with 8 positions matching TRBD1. V lost 2 bases and J lost 1; bases outside the gene matches: 5. Germline assignment: CDR1 LGHNA and CDR2 YNFKEQ. The CDR3 is 16 residues long. CDR3 nucleotide sequence: TGTGCCAGCAGCCAATCAGGGGGCTTTCGCACAGATACGCAGTATTTT. Protein sequence: CASSQSGGFRTDTQYF.